The next 7 T cell receptor beta chains were all read from a single sample in a study of blood T cell repertoires in COVID-19 (dated by TCRdb to 2018 to 2021). The method was the immunoSEQ multiplex PCR assay. The table comes from immuneACCESS by way of TCRdb, which keeps in-frame sequences with V and J called. Part of the clones is missing from these tables; in studies checked, under half for an unresolved V gene and the rest for unknown reasons. The sample records 150,000 to 200,000 clones, about 80% of which are singletons. The ten largest make up around 6.3% of the sample. Sequenced material: peripheral blood. All receptors derive from a man in his 70s with active or convalescent COVID-19.

This chain uses TRBV15 with TRBJ2-7; unclear D gene. Trimming removed 0 bases from V and 1 base from J, with 19 bases in between. CDR1 is LNHNV, CDR2 YYDKDF, per germline (reference sequence). The CDR3 loop spans 18 amino acids. The CDR3 DNA sequence: TGTGCCACCAGCAGAGATTCCCCCATGTTTAGTTTTTCCTACGAGCAGTACTTC. Protein: CATSRDSPMFSFSYEQYF.

CDR3 amino acids: CASSFGDRDYEQYF. CDR3 DNA: TGTGCCAGCAGCTTCGGGGACAGGGATTACGAGCAGTACTTC. The chain joins TRBV11-1 to TRBJ2-7, with TRBD1 matching over 9 bases. Germline values: CDR1 SGHAT, CDR2 FQDESV (reference sequence). Losses at the gene ends were 3 bases for V and 4 bases for J; bases not matched to a gene: 4. CDR3 length: 14 residues.

The chain is built from TRBV2 and TRBJ2-6; TRBD2 matches at 7 bases. CDR1 is SNHLY and CDR2 is FYNNEI in the germline V gene. Germline trimming cut 8 bases from V and 2 bases from J; bases unmatched to any gene: 9. The CDR3 has 16 residues. As DNA, the CDR3 is TGTGCCAGCCGGTGGGAGGGAGACCCTGGGGCCAACGTCCTGACTTTC. Translation: CASRWEGDPGANVLTF.

V usage is TRBV7-9 and J usage is TRBJ2-3, with D hard to call. Germline CDR1 is SEHNR and CDR2 is FQNEAQ (reference sequence). Trimming left V 5 bases short and J 0 bases short, with 18 bases between. There are 17 residues in the CDR3. The CDR3 loop is CASSITMNPWSTDTQYF. The DNA of the CDR3 is TGTGCCAGCAGCATAACTATGAACCCATGGAGCACAGATACGCAGTATTTT.

This clone was seen more than once but under ten times. The chain links TRBV11-2 to TRBJ1-6; a possible D gene is TRBD1 (5 bases). Between the trimmed V and J ends, which lost 7 bases and 10 bases, there was a span of 14 bases. Germline CDR1 SGHAT, CDR2 FQNNGV. This CDR3 is 13 amino acids long. As DNA, the CDR3 is TGTGCCAGCACCCAGGGCGGATACTCACCCCTCCACTTT. Protein sequence: CASTQGGYSPLHF.

The CDR3 region is CASSFGQKGTSGNTIYF. The CDR3 DNA is TGCGCCAGCAGCTTCGGACAGAAGGGGACCTCTGGAAACACCATATATTTT. The chain uses TRBV5-1 and TRBJ1-3; tentatively, D is TRBD1 (6 bases). CDR3 length: 17 amino acids. Per germline, CDR1 SGHRS and CDR2 YFSETQ. Deletions cut 2 bases from V and 0 bases from J, with 15 bases between.

The J gene is TRBJ1-1, the V gene TRBV21-1. TRBV21-1 is reported as a pseudogene. The CDR3 runs 18 residues. CDR3 bases: TGTGCCAGCAGCAAATTGGACCCTTCGGGGAACGTGAACACTGAAGCTTTCTTT. Its protein product is CASSKLDPSGNVNTEAFF.